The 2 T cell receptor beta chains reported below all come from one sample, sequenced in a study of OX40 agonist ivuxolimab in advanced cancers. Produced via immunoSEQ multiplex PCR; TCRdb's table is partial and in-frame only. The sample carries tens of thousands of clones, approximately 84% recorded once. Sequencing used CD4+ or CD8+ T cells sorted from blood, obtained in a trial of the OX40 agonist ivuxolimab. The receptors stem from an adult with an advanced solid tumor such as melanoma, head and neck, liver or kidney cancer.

This chain's CDR3 is CASSPGTGNYEQYF. The CDR3 nucleotides read TGTGCCAGCAGCCCCGGGACAGGTAACTACGAGCAGTACTTC. V and J are TRBV2 and TRBJ2-7, with 8 bases fitting TRBD1. Germline lookup yields CDR1 SNHLY and CDR2 FYNNEI. The CDR3 covers 14 residues. V shed 6 bases and J 3 bases; nucleotides not matched to a gene: 7.

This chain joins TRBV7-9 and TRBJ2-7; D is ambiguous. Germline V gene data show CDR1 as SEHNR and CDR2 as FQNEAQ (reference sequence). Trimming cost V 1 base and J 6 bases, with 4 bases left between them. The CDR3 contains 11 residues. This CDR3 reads CASSLGVEQYF. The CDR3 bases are TGTGCCAGCAGCTTAGGGGTCGAGCAGTACTTC.